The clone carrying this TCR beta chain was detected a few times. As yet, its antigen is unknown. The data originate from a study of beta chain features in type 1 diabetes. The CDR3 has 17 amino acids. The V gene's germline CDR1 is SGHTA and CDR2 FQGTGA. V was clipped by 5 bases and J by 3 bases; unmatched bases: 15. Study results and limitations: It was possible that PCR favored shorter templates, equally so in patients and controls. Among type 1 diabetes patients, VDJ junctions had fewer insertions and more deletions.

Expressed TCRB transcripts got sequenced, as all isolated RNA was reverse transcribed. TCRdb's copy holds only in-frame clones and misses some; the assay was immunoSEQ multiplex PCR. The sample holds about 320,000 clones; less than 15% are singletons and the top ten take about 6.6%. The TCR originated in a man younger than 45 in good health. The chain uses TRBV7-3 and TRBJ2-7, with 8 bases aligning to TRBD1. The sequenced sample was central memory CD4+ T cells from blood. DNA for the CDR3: TGTGCCAGCAGCCCCCTCGGACAGGGAAGAAGTGTCTACGAGCAGTACTTC. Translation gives CASSPLGQGRSVYEQYF.